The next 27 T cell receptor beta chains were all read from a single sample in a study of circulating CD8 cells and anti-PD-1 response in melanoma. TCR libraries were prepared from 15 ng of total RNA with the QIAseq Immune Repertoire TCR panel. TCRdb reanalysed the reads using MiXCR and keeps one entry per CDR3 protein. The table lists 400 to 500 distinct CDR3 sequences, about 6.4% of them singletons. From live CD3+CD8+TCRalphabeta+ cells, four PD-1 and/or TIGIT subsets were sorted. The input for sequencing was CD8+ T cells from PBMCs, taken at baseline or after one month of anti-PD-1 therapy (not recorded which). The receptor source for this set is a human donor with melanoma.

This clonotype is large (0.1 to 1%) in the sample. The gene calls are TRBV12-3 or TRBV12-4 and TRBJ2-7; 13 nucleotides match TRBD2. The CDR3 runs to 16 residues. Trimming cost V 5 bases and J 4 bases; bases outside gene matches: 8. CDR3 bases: TGTGCCAGCAGTCCAGGGACTAGCGGGGCAACTTACGAGCAGTACTTC. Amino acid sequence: CASSPGTSGATYEQYF.

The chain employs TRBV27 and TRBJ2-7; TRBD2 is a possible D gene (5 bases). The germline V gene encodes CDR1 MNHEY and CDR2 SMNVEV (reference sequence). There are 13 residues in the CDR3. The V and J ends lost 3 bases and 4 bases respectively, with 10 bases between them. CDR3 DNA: TGTGCCAGCAGTTTGAGAGCGGTTTACGAGCAGTACTTC. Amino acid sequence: CASSLRAVYEQYF.

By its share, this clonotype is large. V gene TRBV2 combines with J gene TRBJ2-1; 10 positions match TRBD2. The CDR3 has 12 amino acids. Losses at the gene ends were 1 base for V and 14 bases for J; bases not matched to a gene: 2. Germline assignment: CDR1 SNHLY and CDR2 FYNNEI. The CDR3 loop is CASSEVGTSEFF. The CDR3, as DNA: TGTGCCAGCAGTGAAGTGGGGACTAGCGAGTTCTTC. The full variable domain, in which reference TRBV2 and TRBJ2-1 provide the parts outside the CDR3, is EPEVTQTPSHQVTQMGQEVILRCVPISNHLYFYWYRQILGQKVEFLVSFYNNEISEKSEIFDDQFSVERPDGSNFTLKIRSTKLEDSAMYFCASSEVGTSEFFGPGTRLTVL.

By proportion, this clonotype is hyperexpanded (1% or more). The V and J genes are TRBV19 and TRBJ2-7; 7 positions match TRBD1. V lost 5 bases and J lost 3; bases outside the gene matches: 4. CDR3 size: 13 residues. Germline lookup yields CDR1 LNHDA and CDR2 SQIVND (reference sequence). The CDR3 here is CASSLTGIYEQYF. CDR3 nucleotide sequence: TGTGCCAGTAGTTTGACAGGGATCTACGAGCAGTACTTC.

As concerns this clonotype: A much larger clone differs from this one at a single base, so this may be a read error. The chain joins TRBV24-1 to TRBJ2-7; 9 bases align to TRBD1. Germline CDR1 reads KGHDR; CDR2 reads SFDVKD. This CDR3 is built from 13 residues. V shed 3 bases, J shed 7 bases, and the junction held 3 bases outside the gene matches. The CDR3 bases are TGTGCCACCAGTGATCCCGACAGGGGGGAGCAGTACTTC. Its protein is CATSDPDRGEQYF.

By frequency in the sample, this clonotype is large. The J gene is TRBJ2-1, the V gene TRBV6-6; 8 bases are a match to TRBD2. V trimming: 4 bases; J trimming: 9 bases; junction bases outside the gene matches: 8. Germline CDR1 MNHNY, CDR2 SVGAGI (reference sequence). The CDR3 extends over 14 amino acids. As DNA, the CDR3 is TGTGCCAGCAGTTCCCGGACTAGCACGAGTGAGCAGTTCTTC. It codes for CASSSRTSTSEQFF.

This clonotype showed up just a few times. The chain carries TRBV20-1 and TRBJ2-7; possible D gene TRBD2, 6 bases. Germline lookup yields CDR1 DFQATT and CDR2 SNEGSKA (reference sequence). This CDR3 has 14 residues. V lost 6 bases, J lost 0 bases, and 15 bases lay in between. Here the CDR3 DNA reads TGCAGTGCCCCTCTGGCGGGGAGCTCCTACGAGCAGTACTTC. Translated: CSAPLAGSSYEQYF.

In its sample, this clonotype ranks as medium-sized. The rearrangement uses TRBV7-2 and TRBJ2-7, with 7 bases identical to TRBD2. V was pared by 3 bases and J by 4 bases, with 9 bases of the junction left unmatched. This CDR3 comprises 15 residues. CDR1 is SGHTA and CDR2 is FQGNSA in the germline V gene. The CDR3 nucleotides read TGTGCCAGCAGCTTGGACGACTGGACTAGATACGAGCAGTACTTC. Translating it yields CASSLDDWTRYEQYF.

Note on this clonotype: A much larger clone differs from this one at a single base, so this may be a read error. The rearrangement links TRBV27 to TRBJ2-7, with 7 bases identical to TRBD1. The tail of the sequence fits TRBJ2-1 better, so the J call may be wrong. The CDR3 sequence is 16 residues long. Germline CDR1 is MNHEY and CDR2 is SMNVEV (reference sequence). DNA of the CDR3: TGTGCCAGCAGCCCCAGCCCCGGGACAGCTTTCTACGAGCAGTTCTTC. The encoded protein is CASSPSPGTAFYEQFF.

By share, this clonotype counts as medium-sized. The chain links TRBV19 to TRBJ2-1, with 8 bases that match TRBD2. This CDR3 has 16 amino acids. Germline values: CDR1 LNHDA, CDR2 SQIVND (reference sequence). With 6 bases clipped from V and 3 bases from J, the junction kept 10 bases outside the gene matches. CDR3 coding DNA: TGTGCCAGTAGCACTAGCGGCAATACTCTCTACAATGAGCAGTTCTTC. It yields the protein CASSTSGNTLYNEQFF. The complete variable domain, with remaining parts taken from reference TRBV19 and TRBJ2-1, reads DGGITQSPKYLFRKEGQNVTLSCEQNLNHDAMYWYRQDPGQGLRLIYYSQIVNDFQKGDIAEGYSVSREKKESFPLTVTSAQKNPTAFYLCASSTSGNTLYNEQFFGPGTRLTVL.

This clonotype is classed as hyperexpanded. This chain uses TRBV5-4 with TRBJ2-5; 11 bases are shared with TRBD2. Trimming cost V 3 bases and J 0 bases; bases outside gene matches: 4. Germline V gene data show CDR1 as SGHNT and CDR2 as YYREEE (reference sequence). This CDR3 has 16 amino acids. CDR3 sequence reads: CASSSLAGGDQETQYF. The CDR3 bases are TGTGCCAGCAGCTCCCTAGCGGGGGGTGACCAAGAGACCCAGTACTTC. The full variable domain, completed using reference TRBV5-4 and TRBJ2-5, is ETGVTQSPTHLIKTRGQQVTLRCSSQSGHNTVSWYQQALGQGPQFIFQYYREEENGRGNFPPRFSGLQFPNYSSELNVNALELDDSALYLCASSSLAGGDQETQYFGPGTRLLVL.

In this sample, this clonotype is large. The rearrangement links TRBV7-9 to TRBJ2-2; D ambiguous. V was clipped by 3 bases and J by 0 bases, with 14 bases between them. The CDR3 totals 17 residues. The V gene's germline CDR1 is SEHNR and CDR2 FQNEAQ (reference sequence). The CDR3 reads CASSLKLSTANTGELFF. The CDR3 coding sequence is TGTGCCAGCAGCTTGAAGCTGAGTACGGCGAACACCGGGGAGCTGTTTTTT.

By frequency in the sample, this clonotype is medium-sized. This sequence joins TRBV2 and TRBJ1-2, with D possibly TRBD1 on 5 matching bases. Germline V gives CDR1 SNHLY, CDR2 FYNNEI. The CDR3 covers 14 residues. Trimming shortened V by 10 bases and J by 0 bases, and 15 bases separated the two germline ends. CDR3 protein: CAITARGPNYGYTF. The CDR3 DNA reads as TGTGCCATCACCGCCCGGGGCCCTAACTATGGCTACACCTTC. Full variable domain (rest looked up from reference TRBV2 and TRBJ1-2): EPEVTQTPSHQVTQMGQEVILRCVPISNHLYFYWYRQILGQKVEFLVSFYNNEISEKSEIFDDQFSVERPDGSNFTLKIRSTKLEDSAMYFCAITARGPNYGYTFGSGTRLTVV.

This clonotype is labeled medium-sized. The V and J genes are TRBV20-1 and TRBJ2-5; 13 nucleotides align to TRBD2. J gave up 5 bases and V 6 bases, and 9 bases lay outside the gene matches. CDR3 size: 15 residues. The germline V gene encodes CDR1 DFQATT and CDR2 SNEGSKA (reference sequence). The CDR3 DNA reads TGCAGTGCGTGGACTAGCGGGGGAGATAGCGAGACCCAGTACTTC. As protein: CSAWTSGGDSETQYF.

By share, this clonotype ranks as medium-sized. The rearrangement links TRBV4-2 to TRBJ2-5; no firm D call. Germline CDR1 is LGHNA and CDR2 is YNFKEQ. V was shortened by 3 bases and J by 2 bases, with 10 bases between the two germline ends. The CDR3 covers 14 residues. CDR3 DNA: TGTGCCAGCAGCCACTGGACGTCGCAAGAGACCCAGTACTTC. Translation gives CASSHWTSQETQYF.

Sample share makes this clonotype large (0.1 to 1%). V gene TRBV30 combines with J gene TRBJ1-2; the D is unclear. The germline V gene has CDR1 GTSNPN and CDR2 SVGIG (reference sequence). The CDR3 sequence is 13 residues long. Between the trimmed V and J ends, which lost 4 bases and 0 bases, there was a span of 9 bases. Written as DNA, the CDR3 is TGTGCCTGGATTGACGGATCTAACTATGGCTACACCTTC. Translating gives CAWIDGSNYGYTF.

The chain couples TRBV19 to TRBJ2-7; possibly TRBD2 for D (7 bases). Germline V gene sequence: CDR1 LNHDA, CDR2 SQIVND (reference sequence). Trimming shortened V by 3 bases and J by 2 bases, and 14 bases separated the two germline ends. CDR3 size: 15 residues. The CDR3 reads CASSMAGGGTYEQYF. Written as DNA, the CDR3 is TGTGCCAGTAGTATGGCCGGCGGGGGCACCTACGAGCAGTACTTC.

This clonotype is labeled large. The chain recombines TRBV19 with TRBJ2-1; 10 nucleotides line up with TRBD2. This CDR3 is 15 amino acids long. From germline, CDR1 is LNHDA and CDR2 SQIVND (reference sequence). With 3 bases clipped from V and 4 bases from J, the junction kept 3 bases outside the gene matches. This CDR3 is CASSITSGEYNEQFF. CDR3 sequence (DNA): TGTGCCAGTAGTATCACTAGCGGGGAGTACAATGAGCAGTTCTTC.

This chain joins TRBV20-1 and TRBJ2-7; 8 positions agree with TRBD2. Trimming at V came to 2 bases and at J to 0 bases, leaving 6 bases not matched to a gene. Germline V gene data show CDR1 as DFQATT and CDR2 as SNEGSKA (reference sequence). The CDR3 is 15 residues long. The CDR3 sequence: CSARQRSGGSYEQYF. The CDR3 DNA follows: TGCAGTGCTAGACAGAGGAGCGGGGGCTCCTACGAGCAGTACTTC.

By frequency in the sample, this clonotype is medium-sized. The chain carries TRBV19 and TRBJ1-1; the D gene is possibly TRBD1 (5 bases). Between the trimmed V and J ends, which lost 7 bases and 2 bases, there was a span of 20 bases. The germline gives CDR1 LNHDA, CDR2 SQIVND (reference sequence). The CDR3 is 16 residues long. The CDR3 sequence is CASNRDGKGINTEAFF. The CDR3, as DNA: TGTGCCAGTAACCGGGACGGGAAAGGTATAAACACTGAAGCTTTCTTT.

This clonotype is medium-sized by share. CDR3 DNA: TGTGCCAGCTCCGAGCGGGGGAGCTACAATGAGCAGTTCTTC. Amino acids: CASSERGSYNEQFF. The chain recombines TRBV7-3 with TRBJ2-1; 8 bases agree with TRBD2. CDR3 length: 14 residues. Germline-derived CDR1 and CDR2 are SGHTA and FQGTGA. V lost 8 bases to trimming and J lost 3 bases; unmatched junction nucleotides: 6.

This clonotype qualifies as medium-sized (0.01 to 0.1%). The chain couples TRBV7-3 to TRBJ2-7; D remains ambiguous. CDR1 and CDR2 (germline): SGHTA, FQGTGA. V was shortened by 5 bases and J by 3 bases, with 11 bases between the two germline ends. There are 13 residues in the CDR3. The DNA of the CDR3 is TGTGCCAGCAGCCAGAAAGGTGGCTACGAGCAGTACTTC. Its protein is CASSQKGGYEQYF.

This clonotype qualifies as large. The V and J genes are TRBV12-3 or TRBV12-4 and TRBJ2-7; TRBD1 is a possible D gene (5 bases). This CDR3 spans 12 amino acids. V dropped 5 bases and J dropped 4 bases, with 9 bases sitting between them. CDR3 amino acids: CASSPTGYEQYF. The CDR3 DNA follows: TGTGCCAGCAGTCCTACAGGTTACGAGCAGTACTTC.

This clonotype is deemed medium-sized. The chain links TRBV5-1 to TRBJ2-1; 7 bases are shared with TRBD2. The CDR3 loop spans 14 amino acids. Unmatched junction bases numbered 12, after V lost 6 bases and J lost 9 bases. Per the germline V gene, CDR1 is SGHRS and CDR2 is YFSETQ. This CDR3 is CASTPGGGYGEQFF. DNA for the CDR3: TGCGCCAGCACCCCCGGGGGAGGGTATGGTGAGCAGTTCTTC. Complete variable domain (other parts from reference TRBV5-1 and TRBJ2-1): KAGVTQTPRYLIKTRGQQVTLSCSPISGHRSVSWYQQTPGQGLQFLFEYFSETQRNKGNFPGRFSGRQFSNSRSEMNVSTLELGDSALYLCASTPGGGYGEQFFGPGTRLTVL.

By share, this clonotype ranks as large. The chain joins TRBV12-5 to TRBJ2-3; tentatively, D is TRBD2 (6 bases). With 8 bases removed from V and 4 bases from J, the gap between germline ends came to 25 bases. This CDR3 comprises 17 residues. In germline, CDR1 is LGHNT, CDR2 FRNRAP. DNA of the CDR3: TGTGCTAGTTTTCACGTAGGCGGGGATGAGAGCCCAGATACGCAGTATTTT. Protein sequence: CASFHVGGDESPDTQYF.

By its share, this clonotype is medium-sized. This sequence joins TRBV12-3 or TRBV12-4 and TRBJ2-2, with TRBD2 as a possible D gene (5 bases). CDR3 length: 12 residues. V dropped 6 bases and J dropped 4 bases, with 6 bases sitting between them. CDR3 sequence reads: CASSRGTGELFF. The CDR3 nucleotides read TGTGCCAGCAGCCGGGGCACCGGGGAGCTGTTTTTT.

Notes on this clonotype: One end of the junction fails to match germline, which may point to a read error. The CDR3 nucleotides read TGTGCCACCAGTGGCTCCGACAGGGGGGAGACCCAGTGCTTC. Protein product: CATSGSDRGETQCF. The chain combines TRBV24-1 with TRBJ2-5; 9 bases are a match to TRBD1. The CDR3 is 14 residues long. Germline V gene lookup returns CDR1 KGHDR and CDR2 SFDVKD.